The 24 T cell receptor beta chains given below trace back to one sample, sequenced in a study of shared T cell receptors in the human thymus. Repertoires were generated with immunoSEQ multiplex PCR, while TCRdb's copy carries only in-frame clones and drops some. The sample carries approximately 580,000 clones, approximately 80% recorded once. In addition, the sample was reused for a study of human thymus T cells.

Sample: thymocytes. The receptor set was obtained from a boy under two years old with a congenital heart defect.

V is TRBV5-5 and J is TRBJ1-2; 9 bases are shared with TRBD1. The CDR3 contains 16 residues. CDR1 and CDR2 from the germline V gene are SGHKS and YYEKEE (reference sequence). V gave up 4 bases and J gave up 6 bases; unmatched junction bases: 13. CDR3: CASSLHPGQGLDGYTF. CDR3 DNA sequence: TGTGCCAGCAGCCTCCATCCCGGACAGGGGTTAGATGGCTACACCTTC.

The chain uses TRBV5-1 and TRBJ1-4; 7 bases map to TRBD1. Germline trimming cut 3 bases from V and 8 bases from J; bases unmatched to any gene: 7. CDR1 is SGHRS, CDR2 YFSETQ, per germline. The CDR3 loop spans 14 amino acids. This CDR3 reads CASSSRQGNEKLFF. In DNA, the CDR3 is TGCGCCAGCAGCTCACGACAGGGAAACGAAAAACTGTTTTTT.

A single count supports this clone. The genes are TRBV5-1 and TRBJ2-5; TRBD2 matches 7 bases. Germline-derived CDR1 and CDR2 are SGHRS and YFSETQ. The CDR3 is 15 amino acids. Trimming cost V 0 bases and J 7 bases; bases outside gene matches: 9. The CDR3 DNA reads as TGCGCCAGCAGCTTGGAGGGGCGGGAGTCAGGGACCCAGTACTTC. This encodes CASSLEGRESGTQYF.

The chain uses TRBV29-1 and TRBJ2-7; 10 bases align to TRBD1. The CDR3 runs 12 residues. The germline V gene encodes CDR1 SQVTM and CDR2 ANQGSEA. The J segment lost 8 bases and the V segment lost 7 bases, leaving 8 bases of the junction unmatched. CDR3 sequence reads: CSAGTGDTKQYF. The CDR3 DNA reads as TGCAGCGCCGGGACAGGGGATACTAAGCAGTACTTC.

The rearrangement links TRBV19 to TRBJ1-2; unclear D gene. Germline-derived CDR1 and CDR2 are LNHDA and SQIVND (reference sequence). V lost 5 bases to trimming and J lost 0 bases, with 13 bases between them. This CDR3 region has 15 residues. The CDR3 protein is CASSPPQATNYGYTF. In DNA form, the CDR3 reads TGTGCCAGTAGTCCGCCCCAGGCGACTAACTATGGCTACACCTTC.

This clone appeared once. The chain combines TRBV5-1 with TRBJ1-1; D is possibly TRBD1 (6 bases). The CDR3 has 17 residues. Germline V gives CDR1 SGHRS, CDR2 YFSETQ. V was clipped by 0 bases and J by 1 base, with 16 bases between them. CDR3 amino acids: CASSLGTHRAGNTEAFF. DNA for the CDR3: TGCGCCAGCAGCTTGGGTACCCACAGGGCGGGGAACACTGAAGCTTTCTTT.

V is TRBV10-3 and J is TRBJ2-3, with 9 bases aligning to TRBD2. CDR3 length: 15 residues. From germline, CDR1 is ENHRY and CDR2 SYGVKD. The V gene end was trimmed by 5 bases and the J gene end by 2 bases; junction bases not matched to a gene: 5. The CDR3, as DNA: TGTGCCATCAGTCCAACTAGCGGGCCCACAGATACGCAGTATTTT. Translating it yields CAISPTSGPTDTQYF.

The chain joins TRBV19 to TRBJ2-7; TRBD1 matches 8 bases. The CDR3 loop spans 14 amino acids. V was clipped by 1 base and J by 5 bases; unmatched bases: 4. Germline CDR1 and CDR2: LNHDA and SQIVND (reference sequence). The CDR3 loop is CASSIGGTGDEQYF. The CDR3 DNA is TGTGCCAGTAGTATAGGTGGGACAGGAGACGAGCAGTACTTC. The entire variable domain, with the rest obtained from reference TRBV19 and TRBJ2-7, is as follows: DGGITQSPKYLFRKEGQNVTLSCEQNLNHDAMYWYRQDPGQGLRLIYYSQIVNDFQKGDIAEGYSVSREKKESFPLTVTSAQKNPTAFYLCASSIGGTGDEQYFGPGTRLTVT.

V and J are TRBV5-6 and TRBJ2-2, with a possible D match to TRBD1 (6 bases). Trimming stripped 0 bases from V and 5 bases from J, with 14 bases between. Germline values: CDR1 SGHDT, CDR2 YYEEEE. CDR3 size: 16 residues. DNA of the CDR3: TGTGCCAGCAGCTTGGTTTTGACAGGTCAGACCGGGGAGCTGTTTTTT. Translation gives CASSLVLTGQTGELFF.

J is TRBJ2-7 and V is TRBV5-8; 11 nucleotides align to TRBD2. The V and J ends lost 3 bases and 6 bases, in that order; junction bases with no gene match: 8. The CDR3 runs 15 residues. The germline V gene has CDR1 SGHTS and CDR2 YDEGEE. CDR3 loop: CASSSGLAEVGEQYF. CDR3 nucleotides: TGTGCCAGCAGCTCGGGACTAGCGGAGGTCGGCGAGCAGTACTTC.

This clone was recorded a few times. CDR3 sequence: CASTITGLRGYTF. The DNA for the CDR3 is TGTGCCAGCACCATAACAGGGTTACGGGGCTACACCTTC. V and J are TRBV6-6 and TRBJ1-2; a possible D gene is TRBD1 (6 bases). Trimming stripped 7 bases from V and 8 bases from J, with 17 bases between. This CDR3 comprises 13 residues. Germline V lookup: CDR1 MNHNY, CDR2 SVGAGI (reference sequence).

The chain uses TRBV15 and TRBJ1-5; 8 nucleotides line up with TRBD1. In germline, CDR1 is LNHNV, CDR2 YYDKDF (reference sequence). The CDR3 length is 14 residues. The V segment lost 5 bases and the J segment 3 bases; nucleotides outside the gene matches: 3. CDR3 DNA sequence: TGTGCCACCAGCCTGGGACAGGTCAATCAGCCCCAGCATTTT. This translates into CATSLGQVNQPQHF.

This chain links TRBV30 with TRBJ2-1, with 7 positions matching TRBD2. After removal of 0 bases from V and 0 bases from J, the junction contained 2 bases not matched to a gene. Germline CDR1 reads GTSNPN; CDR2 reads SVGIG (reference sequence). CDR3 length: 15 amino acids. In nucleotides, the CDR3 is TGTGCCTGGAGTGTACGCGGGAGCTCCTACAATGAGCAGTTCTTC. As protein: CAWSVRGSSYNEQFF.

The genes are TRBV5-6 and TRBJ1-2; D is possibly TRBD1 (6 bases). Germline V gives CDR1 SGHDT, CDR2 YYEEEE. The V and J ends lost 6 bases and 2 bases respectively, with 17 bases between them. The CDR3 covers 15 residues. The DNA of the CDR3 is TGTGCCAGCACCCCCAACCGGGACACAAACTATGGCTACACCTTC. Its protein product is CASTPNRDTNYGYTF.

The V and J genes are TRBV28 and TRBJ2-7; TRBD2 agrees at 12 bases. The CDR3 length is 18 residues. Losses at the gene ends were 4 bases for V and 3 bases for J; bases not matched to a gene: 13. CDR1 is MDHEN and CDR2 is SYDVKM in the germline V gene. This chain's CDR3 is CASSSARQGTSGLYEQYF. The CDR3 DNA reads TGTGCCAGCAGTTCCGCTCGACAGGGGACTAGCGGGCTCTACGAGCAGTACTTC.

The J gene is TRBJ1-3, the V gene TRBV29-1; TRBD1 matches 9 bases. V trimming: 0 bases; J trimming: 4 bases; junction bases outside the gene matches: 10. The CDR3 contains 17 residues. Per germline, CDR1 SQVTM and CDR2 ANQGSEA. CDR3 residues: CSVEDGTGTGIGNTIYF. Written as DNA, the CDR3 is TGCAGCGTTGAAGACGGCACCGGGACAGGGATCGGAAACACCATATATTTT.

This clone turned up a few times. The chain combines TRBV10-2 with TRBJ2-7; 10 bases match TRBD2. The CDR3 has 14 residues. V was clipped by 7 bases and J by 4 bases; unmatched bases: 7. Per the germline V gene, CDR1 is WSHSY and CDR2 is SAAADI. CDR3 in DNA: TGCGCCAGCAATCCTAGCGGGAGCGGTTACGAGCAGTACTTC. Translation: CASNPSGSGYEQYF.

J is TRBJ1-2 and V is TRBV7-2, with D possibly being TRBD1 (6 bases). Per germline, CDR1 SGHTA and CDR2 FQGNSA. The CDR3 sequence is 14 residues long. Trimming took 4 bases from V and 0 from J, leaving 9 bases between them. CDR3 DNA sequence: TGTGCCAGCAGCTGGGAGGGGGCTAACTATGGCTACACCTTC. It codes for CASSWEGANYGYTF. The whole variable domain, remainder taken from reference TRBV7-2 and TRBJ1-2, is GAGVSQSPSNKVTEKGKDVELRCDPISGHTALYWYRQSLGQGLEFLIYFQGNSAPDKSGLPSDRFSAERTGGSVSTLTIQRTQQEDSAVYLCASSWEGANYGYTFGSGTRLTVV.

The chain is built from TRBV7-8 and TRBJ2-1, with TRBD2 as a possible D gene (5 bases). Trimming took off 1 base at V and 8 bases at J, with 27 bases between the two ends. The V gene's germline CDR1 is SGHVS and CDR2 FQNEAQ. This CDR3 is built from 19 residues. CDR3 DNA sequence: TGTGCCAGCAGCTTAGAGGAGATCTGGTTAGACTACCTACAATATGAGCAGTTCTTC. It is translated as CASSLEEIWLDYLQYEQFF.

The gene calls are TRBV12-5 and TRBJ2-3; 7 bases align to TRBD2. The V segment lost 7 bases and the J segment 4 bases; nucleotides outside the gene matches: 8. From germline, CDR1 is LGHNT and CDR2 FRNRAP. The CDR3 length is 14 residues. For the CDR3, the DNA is TGTGCTAGTGCCCCGGGGCGGGAGCCAGATACGCAGTATTTT. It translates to CASAPGREPDTQYF.

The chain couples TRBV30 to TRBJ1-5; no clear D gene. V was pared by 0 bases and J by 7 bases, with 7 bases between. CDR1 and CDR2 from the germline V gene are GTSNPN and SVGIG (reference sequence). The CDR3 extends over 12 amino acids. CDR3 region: CAWSVPGQPQHF. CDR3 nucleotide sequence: TGTGCCTGGAGTGTCCCGGGGCAGCCCCAGCATTTT.

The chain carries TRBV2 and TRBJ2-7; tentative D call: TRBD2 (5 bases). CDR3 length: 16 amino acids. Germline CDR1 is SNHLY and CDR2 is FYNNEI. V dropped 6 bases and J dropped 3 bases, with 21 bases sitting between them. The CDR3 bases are TGTGCCAGCAGGGCTCCGGGATCCAGCGGAGTCTACGAGCAGTACTTC. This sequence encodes CASRAPGSSGVYEQYF.

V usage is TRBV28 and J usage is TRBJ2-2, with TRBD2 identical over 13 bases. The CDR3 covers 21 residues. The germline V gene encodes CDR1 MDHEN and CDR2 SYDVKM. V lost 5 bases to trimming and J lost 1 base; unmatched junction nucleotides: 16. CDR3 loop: CASSKKPDGTSGTRNTGELFF. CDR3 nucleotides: TGTGCCAGCAGTAAGAAACCGGATGGGACTAGCGGGACCCGGAACACCGGGGAGCTGTTTTTT. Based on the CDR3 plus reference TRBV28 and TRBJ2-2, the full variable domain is DVKVTQSSRYLVKRTGEKVFLECVQDMDHENMFWYRQDPGLGLRLIYFSYDVKMKEKGDIPEGYSVSREKKERFSLILESASTNQTSMYLCASSKKPDGTSGTRNTGELFFGEGSRLTVL.

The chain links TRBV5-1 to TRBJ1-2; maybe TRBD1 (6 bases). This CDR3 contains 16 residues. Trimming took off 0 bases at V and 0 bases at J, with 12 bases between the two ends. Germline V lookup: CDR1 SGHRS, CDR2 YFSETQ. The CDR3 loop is CASSLGRDTANYGYTF. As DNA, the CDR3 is TGCGCCAGCAGCTTGGGTCGGGACACAGCTAACTATGGCTACACCTTC.